Listed here are 24 T cell receptor beta chains from one sample, sequenced in a study of blood T cell repertoires in COVID-19. TCRdb's copy holds only in-frame clones and misses some; the assay was immunoSEQ multiplex PCR. The table has some 300,000 clones, roughly 90% seen once. Input material: peripheral blood. These receptors all stem from a middle-aged woman with COVID-19, enrolled during active disease.

The chain couples TRBV3-1 (or the pseudogene TRBV3-2) to TRBJ1-5, with 7 bases fitting TRBD1. Trimming removed 1 base from V and 3 bases from J; junction bases left unmatched: 3. This CDR3 region has 15 residues. The germline V gene encodes CDR1 LGHDT and CDR2 YNNKEL (reference sequence). The CDR3 loop reads CASSQAGTDNQPQHF. In DNA, the CDR3 is TGTGCCAGCAGCCAAGCCGGGACAGACAATCAGCCCCAGCATTTT.

V is TRBV3-1 (or the pseudogene TRBV3-2) and J is TRBJ2-5, with 8 bases aligning to TRBD2. V lost 4 bases and J lost 5; bases outside the gene matches: 6. CDR1 is LGHDT and CDR2 is YNNKEL in the germline V gene (reference sequence). The CDR3 covers 14 residues. CDR3 nucleotide sequence: TGTGCCAGCAGCCGCCGGGGGGGAGGGGAGACCCAGTACTTC. This codes for CASSRRGGGETQYF.

In its sample, this clone was seen once. This chain links TRBV9 with TRBJ2-2; 9 bases align to TRBD1. V was pared by 3 bases and J by 0 bases, with 12 bases of the junction left unmatched. Germline lookup yields CDR1 SGDLS and CDR2 YYNGEE. CDR3 length equals 19 residues. CDR3 loop: CASSANRGPETSNTGELFF. The CDR3 DNA is TGTGCCAGCAGCGCGAACAGGGGGCCGGAAACGTCGAACACCGGGGAGCTGTTTTTT. Supplemented by reference TRBV9 and TRBJ2-2, the full variable domain reads DSGVTQTPKHLITATGQRVTLRCSPRSGDLSVYWYQQSLDQGLQFLIQYYNGEERAKGNILERFSAQQFPDLHSELNLSSLELGDSALYFCASSANRGPETSNTGELFFGEGSRLTVL.

V gene TRBV3-1 (or the pseudogene TRBV3-2) combines with J gene TRBJ1-1; D gene uncertain. Germline V gives CDR1 LGHDT, CDR2 YNNKEL (reference sequence). The CDR3 is made up of 17 amino acids. Deletions cut 1 base from V and 3 bases from J, with 18 bases between. The CDR3, as DNA: TGTGCCAGCAGCCAAGCCCTATTCTCGACGGACTACACTGAAGCTTTCTTT. Protein sequence: CASSQALFSTDYTEAFF.

The gene calls are TRBV6-5 and TRBJ2-7, with 9 bases matching TRBD2. The CDR3 totals 15 residues. V lost 2 bases and J lost 2; bases outside the gene matches: 4. Germline assignment: CDR1 MNHEY and CDR2 SVGAGI. CDR3 coding DNA: TGTGCCAGCAGTTACACTGCTAGCGGGGCCTACGAGCAGTACTTC. It encodes CASSYTASGAYEQYF.

As regards this clone: Within the sample, other DNA sequences also encode this same CDR3. The chain recombines TRBV5-1 with TRBJ1-2; 7 nucleotides line up with TRBD1. Trimming removed 0 bases from V and 3 bases from J; junction bases left unmatched: 5. Per germline, CDR1 SGHRS and CDR2 YFSETQ. The CDR3 has 15 residues. The CDR3 sequence: CASSLEGGSYYGYTF. CDR3 nucleotide sequence: TGCGCCAGCAGCTTGGAAGGGGGCTCCTACTATGGCTACACCTTC.

The V gene is TRBV18, the J gene TRBJ2-2, with 8 bases matching TRBD1. The length of the CDR3 is 16 residues. CDR1 and CDR2 from the germline V gene are KGHSH and LQKENI. The V gene end was trimmed by 3 bases and the J gene end by 4 bases; junction bases not matched to a gene: 7. The CDR3 reads CASSPSQGGSTGELFF. The DNA of the CDR3 is TGTGCCAGCTCACCTTCACAGGGGGGAAGCACCGGGGAGCTGTTTTTT. Combining the CDR3 with reference TRBV18 and TRBJ2-2 gives the whole variable domain NAGVMQNPRHLVRRRGQEARLRCSPMKGHSHVYWYRQLPEEGLKFMVYLQKENIIDESGMPKERFSAEFPKEGPSILRIQQVVRGDSAAYFCASSPSQGGSTGELFFGEGSRLTVL.

Comments on this clone: Distinct nucleotide sequences in the sample also encode this CDR3. CDR3 in amino acids: CATSDSGQGGETQYF. The CDR3 region has the DNA TGTGCCACCAGTGACTCCGGACAGGGGGGAGAGACCCAGTACTTC. J is TRBJ2-5 and V is TRBV24-1, with 10 nucleotides matching TRBD1. The V gene end was trimmed by 4 bases and the J gene end by 4 bases; junction bases not matched to a gene: 5. CDR1 KGHDR and CDR2 SFDVKD come from the germline V gene. CDR3 length equals 15 residues.

The V call is TRBV5-1, the J call TRBJ1-1; D call uncertain. CDR1 SGHRS and CDR2 YFSETQ come from the germline V gene. The V end lost 1 base, the J end lost 3 bases, and 13 bases lay between the germline ends. This CDR3 contains 15 residues. As DNA, the CDR3 is TGCGCCAGCAGCTTGTTAGACTTGGAGGACACTGAAGCTTTCTTT. It specifies CASSLLDLEDTEAFF.

The V gene is TRBV9, the J gene TRBJ1-1; no clear D. The CDR3 length is 15 residues. Germline CDR1 SGDLS, CDR2 YYNGEE. V shed 0 bases and J shed 0 bases, with 9 bases lying between them. The CDR3 DNA reads as TGTGCCAGCAGCGTAGGTCCGGACTTGAACACTGAAGCTTTCTTT. Protein sequence: CASSVGPDLNTEAFF.

This clone was seen a handful of times. DNA for the CDR3: TGTGCCAGCAGCCCCCTGGTTGGGGGGGCCAACACTGAAGCTTTCTTT. Translation: CASSPLVGGANTEAFF. The chain joins TRBV14 to TRBJ1-1; maybe TRBD1 (6 bases). V lost 4 bases to trimming and J lost 2 bases, with 17 bases between them. The CDR3 is 16 amino acids. Looked up from germline, CDR1 is SGHDN and CDR2 is FVKESK.

This sequence joins TRBV18 and TRBJ1-6; 7 positions match TRBD1. J gave up 8 bases and V 6 bases, and 4 bases lay outside the gene matches. The CDR3 has 13 amino acids. Germline-derived CDR1 and CDR2 are KGHSH and LQKENI. The CDR3 region has the DNA TGTGCCAGCTCCTCCAGGGGGGATTCACCCCTCCACTTT. Encoded protein: CASSSRGDSPLHF.

The chain links TRBV28 to TRBJ1-5, with 7 bases lining up with TRBD1. The CDR3 has 13 amino acids. Looked up from germline, CDR1 is MDHEN and CDR2 is SYDVKM. The V and J ends lost 6 bases and 1 base, in that order; junction bases with no gene match: 0. The CDR3 loop is CASRGQSNQPQHF. The CDR3 DNA follows: TGTGCCAGCAGGGGACAGAGCAATCAGCCCCAGCATTTT.

In this sample, this clone turned up once. V usage is TRBV27 and J usage is TRBJ2-1, with unresolved D. This CDR3 region has 13 residues. V was shortened by 11 bases and J by 2 bases, with 13 bases between the two germline ends. The germline V gene encodes CDR1 MNHEY and CDR2 SMNVEV (reference sequence). The CDR3 DNA sequence: TGTGCCTGCTGCGGCGATACCTACAATGAGCAGTTCTTC. Its protein product is CACCGDTYNEQFF.

The CDR3 bases are TGTGCCAGCAGCTTAGGACAGGGGTACACTGAAGCTTTCTTT. It specifies CASSLGQGYTEAFF. V and J are TRBV7-2 and TRBJ1-1; TRBD1 matches at 8 bases. The germline V gene encodes CDR1 SGHTA and CDR2 FQGNSA. The CDR3 consists of 14 residues. Trimming removed 1 base from V and 3 bases from J; junction bases left unmatched: 1.

This clone has more than one count but fewer than ten. Other DNA sequences from this sample encode an identical CDR3 as well. The chain carries TRBV27 and TRBJ1-1, with TRBD1 matching over 10 bases. J gave up 1 base and V 5 bases, and 1 base lay outside the gene matches. This CDR3 spans 14 amino acids. From germline, CDR1 is MNHEY and CDR2 SMNVEV (reference sequence). The CDR3 nucleotides are TGTGCCAGCAGTAGGACAGGGGGGAACACTGAAGCTTTCTTT. Residues: CASSRTGGNTEAFF.

V usage is TRBV29-1 and J usage is TRBJ1-5; the match to TRBD1 covers 7 bases. The CDR3 extends over 13 amino acids. With V trimmed by 7 bases and J by 7 bases, 10 bases remained unmatched. CDR1 is SQVTM and CDR2 is ANQGSEA in the germline V gene. The CDR3 DNA is TGCAGCGCCAGAACAGGGGCTGGACAGCCCCAGCATTTT. Translating gives CSARTGAGQPQHF.

This clone appeared once. The V and J genes are TRBV5-8 and TRBJ1-5, with 7 bases matching TRBD1. The J segment lost 0 bases and the V segment lost 4 bases, leaving 7 bases of the junction unmatched. CDR1 is SGHTS, CDR2 YDEGEE, per germline. The CDR3 has 16 residues. The CDR3 here is CASSAGTAYSNQPQHF. The CDR3 DNA reads TGTGCCAGCAGCGCAGGGACAGCGTATAGCAATCAGCCCCAGCATTTT.

The genes are TRBV12-3 or TRBV12-4 and TRBJ2-7; 9 bases are a match to TRBD1. V shed 1 base and J 5 bases; nucleotides not matched to a gene: 0. The length of the CDR3 is 13 residues. The CDR3 DNA reads TGTGCCAGCAGTTTAGGGACAGGGGACGAGCAGTACTTC. Translated: CASSLGTGDEQYF.

The rearrangement uses TRBV27 and TRBJ2-7; D ambiguous. Germline values: CDR1 MNHEY, CDR2 SMNVEV (reference sequence). This CDR3 region has 13 residues. The V and J ends lost 0 bases and 9 bases respectively, with 12 bases between them. CDR3: CASSLSVIDTQYF. DNA for the CDR3: TGTGCCAGCAGTTTATCGGTTATAGACACGCAGTACTTC.

The chain is built from TRBV19 and TRBJ1-2; the match to TRBD1 covers 7 bases. Germline CDR1 LNHDA, CDR2 SQIVND (reference sequence). This CDR3 contains 13 residues. V was clipped by 6 bases and J by 6 bases; unmatched bases: 7. DNA for the CDR3: TGTGCCAGTAGGACGACAGGGCCCCATGGCTACACCTTC. Protein sequence: CASRTTGPHGYTF.

The rearrangement links TRBV7-9 to TRBJ2-3, with D hard to call. Germline CDR1 SEHNR, CDR2 FQNEAQ (reference sequence). Trimming took 5 bases from V and 0 from J, leaving 6 bases between them. The CDR3 contains 13 residues. The CDR3 DNA is TGTGCCAGCAGCGCGACTAGCACAGATACGCAGTATTTT. Its translation: CASSATSTDTQYF.

The chain combines TRBV19 with TRBJ1-5, with D tentatively TRBD1 (6 bases). Germline values: CDR1 LNHDA, CDR2 SQIVND (reference sequence). This CDR3 spans 16 amino acids. The V and J ends lost 4 bases and 3 bases respectively, with 16 bases between them. CDR3 sequence (DNA): TGTGCCAGTAGTAGGGGGGGGCAGGGTCACAATCAGCCCCAGCATTTT. The encoded protein is CASSRGGQGHNQPQHF.

This clone appeared once. Here the CDR3 reads CASSQAGKETQYF. CDR3 coding DNA: TGTGCCAGCAGCCAAGCAGGGAAAGAGACCCAGTACTTC. V is TRBV3-1 (or the pseudogene TRBV3-2) and J is TRBJ2-5, with D possibly TRBD1 on 5 matching bases. Germline-derived CDR1 and CDR2 are LGHDT and YNNKEL (reference sequence). The germline V and J ends were trimmed by 1 base and 3 bases, with 6 bases remaining between them. The CDR3 totals 13 residues.